The 7 T cell receptor beta chains given below trace back to one sample, sequenced in a study of beta chain features in type 1 diabetes. General observations from the study: Researchers report that Type 1 diabetes patients had moderately but significantly shorter TCRB CDR3s across all four CD4+ subsets.

These TCRs are of unknown antigen specificity. What was sequenced were expressed TCRB transcripts, since all of the isolated RNA had been reverse transcribed. TCRdb's copy holds only in-frame clones and misses some; the assay was immunoSEQ multiplex PCR. The sample holds more than 300,000 clones, roughly an eighth seen once. The sequencing input was naive CD4+ T cells from blood. The origin of the receptors is a woman aged 18-30 years with type 1 diabetes.

This chain uses TRBV4-2 with TRBJ2-3, with 9 bases fitting TRBD2. This CDR3 is 16 amino acids long. The germline V gene has CDR1 LGHNA and CDR2 YNFKEQ. The ends lost 0 bases at V and 6 bases at J; junction bases unmatched: 7. The CDR3 reads CASSQDRVAGADTQYF. In DNA form, the CDR3 reads TGTGCCAGCAGCCAAGATCGGGTAGCGGGAGCTGATACGCAGTATTTT.

This chain links TRBV5-4 with TRBJ2-5; 10 bases are a match to TRBD2. After removal of 4 bases from V and 1 base from J, the junction contained 4 bases not matched to a gene. In germline, CDR1 is SGHNT, CDR2 YYREEE (reference sequence). The CDR3 extends over 15 amino acids. The CDR3 region is CASSEASGSQETQYF. CDR3 DNA sequence: TGTGCCAGCAGCGAGGCTAGCGGGAGCCAAGAGACCCAGTACTTC.

This clone showed up just a few times. V is TRBV2 and J is TRBJ1-2, with 8 bases identical to TRBD1. J gave up 8 bases and V 7 bases, and 6 bases lay outside the gene matches. The CDR3 runs to 12 residues. Per the germline V gene, CDR1 is SNHLY and CDR2 is FYNNEI. CDR3: CASKTGAGGYTF. The CDR3 DNA sequence: TGTGCCAGCAAGACAGGGGCTGGCGGCTACACCTTC.

This clone came up a few times. The rearrangement links TRBV2 to TRBJ1-2; TRBD1 matches at 8 bases. The CDR3 runs 13 residues. Germline V lookup: CDR1 SNHLY, CDR2 FYNNEI. V lost 5 bases to trimming and J lost 7 bases; unmatched junction nucleotides: 6. CDR3 residues: CASSYRTGPGYTF. The CDR3 DNA sequence: TGTGCCAGCAGTTATCGGACAGGGCCTGGCTACACCTTC. Full variable domain (rest looked up from reference TRBV2 and TRBJ1-2): EPEVTQTPSHQVTQMGQEVILRCVPISNHLYFYWYRQILGQKVEFLVSFYNNEISEKSEIFDDQFSVERPDGSNFTLKIRSTKLEDSAMYFCASSYRTGPGYTFGSGTRLTVV.

In its sample, this clone was seen once. The gene calls are TRBV18 and TRBJ2-7, with 11 bases identical to TRBD1. The CDR3 extends over 15 amino acids. The V segment lost 3 bases and the J segment 3 bases; nucleotides outside the gene matches: 4. Germline assignment: CDR1 KGHSH and CDR2 LQKENI. The CDR3 DNA is TGTGCCAGCTCACCGCCGGGACAGGGGGACTACGAGCAGTACTTC. Residues: CASSPPGQGDYEQYF. Drawing the rest from reference TRBV18 and TRBJ2-7, the complete variable domain is NAGVMQNPRHLVRRRGQEARLRCSPMKGHSHVYWYRQLPEEGLKFMVYLQKENIIDESGMPKERFSAEFPKEGPSILRIQQVVRGDSAAYFCASSPPGQGDYEQYFGPGTRLTVT.

DNA for the CDR3: TGTGCCAGCAGTCCGACAGGACCAAGCTCCTACGAGCAGTACTTC. Encoded protein: CASSPTGPSSYEQYF. V gene TRBV6-5 combines with J gene TRBJ2-7, with a tentative D call TRBD1 (6 bases). There are 15 residues in the CDR3. Per germline, CDR1 MNHEY and CDR2 SVGAGI. The V end lost 5 bases, the J end lost 0 bases, and 14 bases lay between the germline ends.

This chain joins TRBV11-2 and TRBJ2-1, with 10 bases fitting TRBD2. CDR1 SGHAT and CDR2 FQNNGV come from the germline V gene. The CDR3 sequence is 11 residues long. The ends lost 4 bases at V and 15 bases at J; junction bases unmatched: 3. CDR3 amino acids: CASSSSGRVFF. In nucleotides, the CDR3 is TGTGCCAGCAGCTCTAGCGGGAGAGTGTTCTTC.